The rows below give T cell receptor beta chains drawn from one sample of a study of blood T cell repertoires in COVID-19. The repertoire was sequenced with immunoSEQ multiplex PCR; TCRdb's copy has only in-frame clones and lacks some. The sample has under 300,000 clones; roughly 88% are singletons. The specimen was peripheral blood. These receptors were taken from a man aged 40-49 years who had recovered from COVID-19. CDR3s include the opening cysteine and the closing phenylalanine or tryptophan. Fields, in order: V gene, J gene, D gene, CDR3 protein, CDR3 DNA. A D gene is named only where the DNA matches it firmly.

TRBV5-1	TRBJ2-7	TRBD1	CASSLGPGQGISSYEQYF	TGCGCCAGCAGCTTGGGGCCAGGACAGGGGATAAGCTCCTACGAGCAGTACTTC
TRBV3-1/TRBV3-2	TRBJ1-2	.	CASSQVGAGGYTF	TGTGCCAGCAGCCAAGTGGGGGCTGGTGGCTACACCTTC
TRBV14	TRBJ2-3	TRBD1	CASSQHPWGQSVLSTDTQYF	TGTGCCAGCAGCCAACACCCCTGGGGACAGTCTGTCTTAAGCACAGATACGCAGTATTTT
TRBV6-1	TRBJ1-2	.	CASSEAFLGQLSGYTF	TGTGCCAGCAGTGAAGCTTTTTTAGGACAGCTCTCTGGCTACACCTTC
TRBV27	TRBJ2-1	.	CASSPSTGDDDNEQFF	TGTGCCAGCAGCCCCTCGACGGGAGACGACGACAATGAGCAGTTCTTC
TRBV5-1	TRBJ2-7	TRBD1	CASSVGQGVYEQYF	TGCGCCAGCAGCGTGGGACAGGGAGTCTACGAGCAGTACTTC
TRBV30	TRBJ1-1	TRBD1	CVAGGNTEAFF	TGTGTGGCAGGGGGCAACACTGAAGCTTTCTTT
TRBV19	TRBJ1-1	.	CASSIGGRQTRGTEAFF	TGTGCCAGTAGTATAGGAGGCAGGCAAACCCGGGGGACTGAAGCTTTCTTT
TRBV7-9	TRBJ2-7	.	CASSLPDRPIYEQYF	TGTGCCAGCAGCTTACCTGACAGGCCAATCTACGAGCAGTACTTC
TRBV3-1/TRBV3-2	TRBJ1-2	.	CASSQVPTGFHYGYTF	TGTGCCAGCAGCCAAGTCCCAACAGGGTTCCACTATGGCTACACCTTC
TRBV5-5	TRBJ1-1	.	CASSLSNPGAAGNTEAFF	TGTGCCAGCAGCCTGTCTAATCCAGGGGCCGCCGGGAACACTGAAGCTTTCTTT
TRBV29-1	TRBJ2-4	.	CSVGLDRVSYNIQYF	TGCAGCGTTGGACTCGATCGGGTCTCATATAACATTCAGTACTTC
TRBV10-3	TRBJ2-7	.	CAIKASLFYEQYF	TGTGCCATCAAGGCTAGCCTCTTTTACGAGCAGTACTTC
TRBV9	TRBJ2-7	.	CASSVDPHRGYEQYF	TGTGCCAGCAGCGTAGATCCCCATCGGGGCTACGAGCAGTACTTC
TRBV5-5	TRBJ2-7	TRBD1	CASSSTGGRYEQYF	TGTGCCAGCAGCTCCACAGGGGGCAGGTACGAGCAGTACTTC
TRBV6-6	TRBJ2-1	TRBD2	CASSYSSSGRPDEQFF	TGTGCCAGCAGTTACTCTTCTAGCGGGAGGCCCGATGAGCAGTTCTTC